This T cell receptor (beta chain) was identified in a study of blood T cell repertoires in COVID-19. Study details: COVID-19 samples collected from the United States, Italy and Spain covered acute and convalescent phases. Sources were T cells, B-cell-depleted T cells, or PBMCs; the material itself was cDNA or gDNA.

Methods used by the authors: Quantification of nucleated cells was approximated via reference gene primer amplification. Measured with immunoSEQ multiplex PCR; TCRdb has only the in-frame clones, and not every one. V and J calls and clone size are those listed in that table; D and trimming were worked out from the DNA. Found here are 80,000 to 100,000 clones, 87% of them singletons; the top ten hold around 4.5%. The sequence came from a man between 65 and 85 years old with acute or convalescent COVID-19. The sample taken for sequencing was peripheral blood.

CDR3 residues: CAIREPGDNSPLHF. For the CDR3, the DNA is TGTGCCATCAGGGAACCCGGGGATAATTCACCCCTCCACTTT. V usage is TRBV10-3 and J usage is TRBJ1-6; D is undetermined. From germline, CDR1 is ENHRY and CDR2 SYGVKD. V lost 6 bases and J 5 bases, leaving 11 bases between the germline ends. The CDR3 consists of 14 residues.